The 11 T cell receptor beta chains presented below share a single source sample, sequenced in a study of T-cell reconstitution after alpha-beta-depleted transplantation in children. During its preparation, the TCRbeta library received unique molecular identifiers. TCRdb redid the calling of the PCR reads with MiXCR, one entry per CDR3 protein. The table records approximately 640,000 distinct CDR3 sequences, roughly 17% of them present only once. The sequences come from PBMCs from the stem cell graft donor, collected from the stem cell graft. The source is a human donor who donated a stem cell graft to a child with acute myeloid leukemia.

This clonotype was picked up a small number of times. Written as DNA, the CDR3 is TGCGCCAGCAGCGATCCGGGACAGGGGGCTTTCGAGCAGTACTTC. This encodes CASSDPGQGAFEQYF. The V and J genes are TRBV5-1 and TRBJ2-7, with TRBD1 identical over 12 bases. Losses at the gene ends were 4 bases for V and 6 bases for J; bases not matched to a gene: 8. The CDR3 is made up of 15 amino acids. CDR1 and CDR2 (germline): SGHRS, YFSETQ.

V and J are TRBV5-1 and TRBJ2-2; D is unresolved. The V gene lost 0 bases and the J gene lost 5 bases, with 11 bases spanning the gap. Looked up from germline, CDR1 is SGHRS and CDR2 is YFSETQ. CDR3 length equals 15 residues. CDR3 DNA: TGCGCCAGCAGCTTGGTGGCAGATTCAACCGGGGAGCTGTTTTTT. Amino acids: CASSLVADSTGELFF.

This sequence joins TRBV28 and TRBJ1-5; TRBD1 matches 8 bases. Germline CDR1 and CDR2: MDHEN and SYDVKM. The CDR3 is made up of 14 amino acids. Trimming took 5 bases from V and 5 from J; bases not matched to a gene: 5. The CDR3, as DNA: TGTGCCAGCAGTCGGACAGGGCCCTATCAGCCCCAGCATTTT. Amino acid sequence: CASSRTGPYQPQHF.

This clonotype has at least ten counts. In DNA, the CDR3 is TGCGCCAGCAGCCAACTAGCGGGGGGCTACGAGCAGTACTTC. Translation gives CASSQLAGGYEQYF. The chain combines TRBV4-3 with TRBJ2-7; 11 nucleotides agree with TRBD2. Germline V CDR1 and CDR2: LGHNA, YSLEER. V shed 2 bases, J shed 3 bases, and the junction held 0 bases outside the gene matches. This CDR3 is 14 amino acids long.

This clonotype was found a few times. This chain joins TRBV4-1 and TRBJ2-1, with D possibly TRBD1 on 6 matching bases. Trimming cost V 3 bases and J 7 bases, with 25 bases left between them. The CDR3 extends over 18 amino acids. Germline V gene lookup returns CDR1 MGHRA and CDR2 YSYEKL. The CDR3 sequence is CASSHREYSRGESNEQFF. Written as DNA, the CDR3 is TGCGCCAGCAGCCATCGCGAATATAGCAGGGGCGAGAGTAATGAGCAGTTCTTC.

In its sample, this clonotype was seen many times. The chain links TRBV12-3 or TRBV12-4 to TRBJ1-2; D ambiguous. V lost 5 bases and J 8 bases, leaving 12 bases between the germline ends. This CDR3 has 12 residues. The chain's CDR3 is CASSIGLRGYTF. The CDR3 nucleotides are TGTGCCAGCAGTATCGGTCTACGCGGCTACACCTTC.

This clonotype appeared a few times. The chain has TRBV5-1 and TRBJ2-3; D is perhaps TRBD1 (6 bases). This CDR3 is 14 amino acids long. Trimming removed 3 bases from V and 2 bases from J, with 10 bases in between. Germline V lookup: CDR1 SGHRS, CDR2 YFSETQ. CDR3 coding DNA: TGCGCCAGCAGCTCGGACAGAGACACAGATACGCAGTATTTT. It encodes CASSSDRDTDTQYF.

CDR3 nucleotide sequence: TGTGCCAGCAGTTTCACCCGGCCTACAGGGGGCAATGAGCAGTTCTTC. Translating it yields CASSFTRPTGGNEQFF. This chain connects TRBV27 to TRBJ2-1; 8 nucleotides agree with TRBD1. The length of the CDR3 is 16 residues. The V and J ends lost 3 bases and 6 bases, in that order; junction bases with no gene match: 10. Germline-derived CDR1 and CDR2 are MNHEY and SMNVEV (reference sequence).

V gene TRBV20-1 combines with J gene TRBJ1-6, with D possibly matching TRBD1 (6 bases). The CDR3 has 13 residues. The V and J ends lost 6 bases and 10 bases respectively, with 16 bases between them. CDR1 is DFQATT and CDR2 is SNEGSKA in the germline V gene (reference sequence). For the CDR3, the DNA is TGCAGTGCACTTTACAGGGTAGGATCACCCCTCCACTTT. Translation: CSALYRVGSPLHF.

The chain combines TRBV12-3 or TRBV12-4 with TRBJ1-6; tentatively, D is TRBD1 (5 bases). Trimming shortened V by 7 bases and J by 10 bases, and 17 bases separated the two germline ends. The CDR3 runs 14 residues. As DNA, the CDR3 is TGTGCCAGCACCATAAGGGGAAGCCGATCACCCCTCCACTTT. As protein: CASTIRGSRSPLHF.

There are many counts of this clonotype. The chain's CDR3 is CASSLSGLSHGYTF. The CDR3 coding sequence is TGTGCCAGCAGTTTGTCAGGGTTAAGCCATGGCTACACCTTC. The rearrangement joins TRBV12-3 or TRBV12-4 to TRBJ1-2, with D possibly being TRBD1 (5 bases). Trimming shortened V by 3 bases and J by 6 bases, and 14 bases separated the two germline ends. This CDR3 region has 14 residues.